The clone carrying this T cell receptor (beta chain) turned up a few times. The data were taken from a study of T-cell reconstitution after alpha-beta-depleted transplantation in children. TCRbeta library construction was performed incorporating unique molecular identifiers. TCRdb ran MiXCR on the PCR reads and lists one entry per CDR3 protein. This table holds roughly 610,000 distinct CDR3 sequences, about 10% found once. The sample was PBMCs from the stem cell graft donor, taken from the stem cell graft. The receptor was derived from a human donor who donated a stem cell graft to a child with acute myeloid leukemia.

DNA for the CDR3: TGTGCCAGCAGCCGACTAGCGGGAGCAGGAGGGGATACGCAGTATTTT. Its translation: CASSRLAGAGGDTQYF. The V call is TRBV7-6, the J call TRBJ2-3; TRBD2 matches 12 bases. Germline values: CDR1 SGHVS, CDR2 FNYEAQ. The CDR3 has 16 residues. V lost 5 bases, J lost 6 bases, and 9 bases stayed unmatched.